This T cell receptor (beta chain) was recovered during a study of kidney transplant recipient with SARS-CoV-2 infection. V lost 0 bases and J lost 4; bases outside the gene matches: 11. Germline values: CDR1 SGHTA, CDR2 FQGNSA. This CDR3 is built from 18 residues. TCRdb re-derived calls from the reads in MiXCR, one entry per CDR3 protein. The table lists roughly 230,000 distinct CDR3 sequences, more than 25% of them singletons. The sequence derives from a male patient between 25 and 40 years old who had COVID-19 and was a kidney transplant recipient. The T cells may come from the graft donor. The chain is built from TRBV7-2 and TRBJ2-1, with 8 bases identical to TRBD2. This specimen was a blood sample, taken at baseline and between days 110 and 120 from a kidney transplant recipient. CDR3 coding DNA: TGTGCCAGCAGCTTAGCTCTCTCCGGGAGGGCGTATTACAATGAGCAGTTCTTC. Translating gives CASSLALSGRAYYNEQFF.